Listed below are T cell receptor beta chains from one sample, sequenced in a study of T-cell reconstitution after alpha-beta-depleted transplantation in children. TCRdb redid the calling of the PCR reads with MiXCR, one entry per CDR3 protein. The sample carries 700,000 to 950,000 distinct CDR3 sequences, roughly 15% recorded once. Sample: PBMCs, mostly from graft donor cells, taken 360 days after TCRalphabeta/CD19-depleted stem cell transplant. The receptors here all came from a male patient between 10 and 17 years old who had a stem cell transplant for acute lymphoblastic leukemia, so the T cells may come from the graft donor. CDR3s include the opening cysteine and the closing phenylalanine or tryptophan. The D gene is left open where the match is weak. The size of a clone is reported for some rows only, either as once, few or many, or as a class for expanded clones.

D gene,clone size,V gene,J gene,CDR3 DNA,CDR3 protein
.,.,TRBV12-3/TRBV12-4,TRBJ1-5,TGTGCCAGCAGTCCCCCAGCTAGCGGGAGCAATCAGCCCCAGCATTTT,CASSPPASGSNQPQHF
TRBD1,.,TRBV5-1,TRBJ2-7,TGCGCCAGCAGCTGGCTACAGGGGAGCTCCTACGAGCAGTACTTC,CASSWLQGSSYEQYF
TRBD2,.,TRBV7-8,TRBJ2-7,TGTGCCAGCAGCTTAGTGGGACTAGCCTCCTACGAGCAGTACTTC,CASSLVGLASYEQYF
.,few,TRBV19,TRBJ2-7,TGTGCCAGTAGTATAAGGAACGAGCAGTACTTC,CASSIRNEQYF
.,.,TRBV11-2,TRBJ2-7,TGTGCCAGCAGCTTAGGCGGGAACCCCGAGCAGTACTTC,CASSLGGNPEQYF
.,many,TRBV20-1,TRBJ2-5,TGCAGTGCTAGAGTTCGTGTCGGCCAAGAGACCCAGTACTTC,CSARVRVGQETQYF
.,.,TRBV5-5,TRBJ2-7,TGTGCCAGCAGCTTGGCTAGCGCGAAGTCCTACGAGCAGTACTTC,CASSLASAKSYEQYF
.,.,TRBV5-1,TRBJ2-7,TGCGCCAGCAGCTTGGTTGCAGGGACATACCGGGTGGAGCAGTACTTC,CASSLVAGTYRVEQYF
.,few,TRBV4-2,TRBJ2-4,TGTGCCAGCAGCCAAGAGCCTGTAGACATTCAGTACTTC,CASSQEPVDIQYF
TRBD1,few,TRBV7-6,TRBJ2-4,TGTGCCAGCAGTAACATGCTCAGGGGGAATGCCAAAAACATTCAGTACTTC,CASSNMLRGNAKNIQYF
TRBD1,.,TRBV18,TRBJ2-6,TGTGCCAGCTCGCGACAGGGAAGGGACTCTGGGGCCAACGTCCTGACTTTC,CASSRQGRDSGANVLTF
.,.,TRBV7-2,TRBJ2-5,TGTGCCAGCAGAAGGGGGGTACAAGAGACCCAGTACTTC,CASRRGVQETQYF
TRBD2,few,TRBV6-1,TRBJ2-1,TGTGCCAGCAGGTCCAGCGGGAGTCATGAGCAGTTCTTC,CASRSSGSHEQFF
.,.,TRBV6-1,TRBJ2-5,TGTGCCAGCAAGGCAGGGACCAGGGAAGAGACCCAGTACTTC,CASKAGTREETQYF
.,many,TRBV4-2,TRBJ1-1,TGTGCCAGCAGCCAAGGTGTGGACACTGAAGCTTTCTTT,CASSQGVDTEAFF
TRBD1,.,TRBV3-1,TRBJ2-7,TGTGCCAGCAGCCAGGCCCAACCAGGGACAGGGCGGACCTACGAGCAGTACTTC,CASSQAQPGTGRTYEQYF
.,.,TRBV5-1,TRBJ1-2,TGCGCCAGCAGCCTGGGGGGAGTTCTGGCCTATGGCTACACCTTC,CASSLGGVLAYGYTF
.,few,TRBV11-2,TRBJ2-7,TGTGCCAGCAGCTTAGTGGTGGGGATCTCTCTCTACGAGCAGTACTTC,CASSLVVGISLYEQYF
.,few,TRBV6-2/TRBV6-3,TRBJ2-2,TGTGCCAGCAGTTACAGCTTTTGGGGGACGAACACCGGGGAGCTGTTTTTT,CASSYSFWGTNTGELFF
TRBD2,few,TRBV5-1,TRBJ2-7,TGCGCCAGCAGCCAGCGGGAGCCAGCCTACGAGCAGTACTTC,CASSQREPAYEQYF
.,few,TRBV29-1,TRBJ1-1,TGCAGCGTTTTACACAACAGGGCGCAGAACACTGAAGCTTTCTTT,CSVLHNRAQNTEAFF
TRBD2,.,TRBV7-2,TRBJ2-7,TGTGCCAGCAGCACCAGGACTAGCAGGGATGCGTACTTC,CASSTRTSRDAYF
.,.,TRBV25-1,TRBJ2-5,TGTGCCAGCAGCGCTCGGAAATTCGCCTGGAAGTTCCAAGAGACCCAGTACTTC,CASSARKFAWKFQETQYF